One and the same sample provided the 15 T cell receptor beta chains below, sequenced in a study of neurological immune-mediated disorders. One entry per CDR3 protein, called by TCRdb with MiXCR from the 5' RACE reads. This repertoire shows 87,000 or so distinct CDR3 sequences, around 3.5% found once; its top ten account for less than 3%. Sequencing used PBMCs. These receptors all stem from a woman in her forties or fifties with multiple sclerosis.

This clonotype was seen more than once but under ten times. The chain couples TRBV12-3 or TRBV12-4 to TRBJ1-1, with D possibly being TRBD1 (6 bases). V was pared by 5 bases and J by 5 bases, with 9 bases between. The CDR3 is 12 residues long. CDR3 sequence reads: CASSKGVTEAFF. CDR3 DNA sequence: TGTGCCAGCAGTAAGGGGGTAACTGAAGCTTTCTTT.

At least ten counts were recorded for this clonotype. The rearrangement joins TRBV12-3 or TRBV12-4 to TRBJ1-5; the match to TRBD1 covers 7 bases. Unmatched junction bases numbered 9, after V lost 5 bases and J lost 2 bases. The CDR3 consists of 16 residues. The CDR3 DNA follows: TGTGCCAGCAGTCAAAGACAGGGATGGGGCAATCAGCCCCAGCATTTT. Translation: CASSQRQGWGNQPQHF.

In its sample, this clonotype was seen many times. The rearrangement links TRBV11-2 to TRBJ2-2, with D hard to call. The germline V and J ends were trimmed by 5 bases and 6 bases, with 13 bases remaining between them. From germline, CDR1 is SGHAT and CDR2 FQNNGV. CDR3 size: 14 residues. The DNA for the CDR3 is TGTGCCAGCAGCCAGGTCCGACGCGCCGGGGAGCTGTTTTTT. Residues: CASSQVRRAGELFF.

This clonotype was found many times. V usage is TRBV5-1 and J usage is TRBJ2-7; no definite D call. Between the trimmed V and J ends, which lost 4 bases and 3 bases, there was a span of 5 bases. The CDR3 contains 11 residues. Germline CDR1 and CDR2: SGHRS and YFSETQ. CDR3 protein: CASSLNYEQYF. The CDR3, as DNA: TGCGCCAGCAGCCTTAACTACGAGCAGTACTTC.

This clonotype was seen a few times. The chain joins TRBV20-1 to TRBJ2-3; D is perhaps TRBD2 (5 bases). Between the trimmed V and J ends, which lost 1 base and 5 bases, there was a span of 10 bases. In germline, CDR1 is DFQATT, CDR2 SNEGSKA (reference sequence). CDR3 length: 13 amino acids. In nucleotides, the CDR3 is TGCAGTGCTAGAGTCATCGGGGAAGATACGCAGTATTTT. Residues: CSARVIGEDTQYF.

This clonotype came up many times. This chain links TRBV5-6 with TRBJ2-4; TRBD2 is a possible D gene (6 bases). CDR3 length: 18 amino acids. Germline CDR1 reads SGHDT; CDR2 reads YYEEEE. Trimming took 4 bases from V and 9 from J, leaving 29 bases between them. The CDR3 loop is CASSQDGHFFQVGGIQYF. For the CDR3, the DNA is TGTGCCAGCAGCCAGGATGGGCACTTTTTCCAAGTCGGGGGCATTCAGTACTTC.

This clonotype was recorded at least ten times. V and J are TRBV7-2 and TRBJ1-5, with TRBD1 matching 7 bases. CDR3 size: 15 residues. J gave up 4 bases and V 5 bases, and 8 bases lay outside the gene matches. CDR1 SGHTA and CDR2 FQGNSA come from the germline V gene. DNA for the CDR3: TGTGCCAGCAGCGACAGGGCAGGGATGAATCAGCCCCAGCATTTT. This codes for CASSDRAGMNQPQHF.

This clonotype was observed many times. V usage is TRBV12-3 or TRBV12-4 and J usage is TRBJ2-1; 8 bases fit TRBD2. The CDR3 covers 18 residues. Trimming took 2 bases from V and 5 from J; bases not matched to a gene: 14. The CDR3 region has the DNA TGTGCCAGCAGTTTACTGGACATAGTAGCGGGGACCGACAATGAGCAGTTCTTC. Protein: CASSLLDIVAGTDNEQFF.

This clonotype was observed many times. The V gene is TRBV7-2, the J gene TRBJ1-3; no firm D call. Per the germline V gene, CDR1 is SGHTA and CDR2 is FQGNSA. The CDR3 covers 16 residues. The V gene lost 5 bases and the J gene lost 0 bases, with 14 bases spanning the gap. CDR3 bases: TGTGCCAGCAGCAGAGGACCGAATCGCTCTGGAAACACCATATATTTT. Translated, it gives CASSRGPNRSGNTIYF.

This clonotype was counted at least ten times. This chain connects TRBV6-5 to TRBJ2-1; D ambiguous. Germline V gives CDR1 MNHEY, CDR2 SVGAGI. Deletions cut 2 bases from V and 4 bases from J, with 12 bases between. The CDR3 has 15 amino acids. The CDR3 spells CASSYQRLHYNEQFF. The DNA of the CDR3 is TGTGCCAGCAGTTACCAGCGTCTCCATTACAATGAGCAGTTCTTC.

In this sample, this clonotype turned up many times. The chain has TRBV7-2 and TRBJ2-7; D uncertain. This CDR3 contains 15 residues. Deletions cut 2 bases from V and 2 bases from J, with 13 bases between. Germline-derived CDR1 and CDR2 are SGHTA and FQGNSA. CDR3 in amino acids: CASSLWNGDPYEQYF. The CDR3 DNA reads TGTGCCAGCAGCTTATGGAATGGGGATCCCTACGAGCAGTACTTC.

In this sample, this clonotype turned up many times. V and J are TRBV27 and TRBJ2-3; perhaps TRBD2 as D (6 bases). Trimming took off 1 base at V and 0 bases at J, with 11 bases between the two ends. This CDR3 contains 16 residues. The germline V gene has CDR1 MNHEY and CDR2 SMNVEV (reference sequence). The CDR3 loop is CASSLWGDFSTDTQYF. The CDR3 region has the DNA TGTGCCAGCAGTTTATGGGGGGATTTTAGCACAGATACGCAGTATTTT.

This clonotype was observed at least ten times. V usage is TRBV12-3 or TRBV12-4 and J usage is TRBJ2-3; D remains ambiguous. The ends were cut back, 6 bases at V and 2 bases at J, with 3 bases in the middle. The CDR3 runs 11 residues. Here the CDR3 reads CASRVTDTQYF. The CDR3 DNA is TGTGCCAGCAGAGTCACAGATACGCAGTATTTT.

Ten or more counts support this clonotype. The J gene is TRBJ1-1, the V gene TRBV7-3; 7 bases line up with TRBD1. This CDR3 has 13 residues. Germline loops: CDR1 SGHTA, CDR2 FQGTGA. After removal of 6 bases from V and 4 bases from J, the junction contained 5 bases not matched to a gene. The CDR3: CASRLDRATEAFF. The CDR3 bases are TGTGCCAGCAGATTAGACAGGGCCACTGAAGCTTTCTTT.

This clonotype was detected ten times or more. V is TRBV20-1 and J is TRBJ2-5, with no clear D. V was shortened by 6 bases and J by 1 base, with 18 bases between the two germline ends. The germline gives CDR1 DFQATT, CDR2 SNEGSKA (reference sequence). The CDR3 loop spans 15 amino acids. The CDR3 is CSAEKGDTIQETQYF. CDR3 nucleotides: TGCAGTGCGGAAAAGGGTGACACTATCCAAGAGACCCAGTACTTC.